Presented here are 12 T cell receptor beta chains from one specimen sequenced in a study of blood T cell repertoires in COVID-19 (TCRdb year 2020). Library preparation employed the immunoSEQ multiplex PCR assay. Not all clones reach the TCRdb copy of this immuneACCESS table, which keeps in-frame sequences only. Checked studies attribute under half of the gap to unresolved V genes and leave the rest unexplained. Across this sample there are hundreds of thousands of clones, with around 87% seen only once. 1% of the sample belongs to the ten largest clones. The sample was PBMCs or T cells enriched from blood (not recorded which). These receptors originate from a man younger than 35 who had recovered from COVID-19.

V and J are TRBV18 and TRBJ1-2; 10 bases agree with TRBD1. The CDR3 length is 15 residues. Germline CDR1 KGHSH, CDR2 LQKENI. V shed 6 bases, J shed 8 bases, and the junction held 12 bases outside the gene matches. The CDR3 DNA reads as TGTGCCAGCTCCCTAAATGACAGGGGGCTAAGCGGCTACACCTTC. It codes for CASSLNDRGLSGYTF.

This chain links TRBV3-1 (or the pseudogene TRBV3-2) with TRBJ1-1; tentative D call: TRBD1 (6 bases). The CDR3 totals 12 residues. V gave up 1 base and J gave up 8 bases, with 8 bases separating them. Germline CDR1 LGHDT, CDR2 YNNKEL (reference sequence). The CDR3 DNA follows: TGTGCCAGCAGCCAAGTTGACAGGGAAGCTTTCTTT. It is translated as CASSQVDREAFF.

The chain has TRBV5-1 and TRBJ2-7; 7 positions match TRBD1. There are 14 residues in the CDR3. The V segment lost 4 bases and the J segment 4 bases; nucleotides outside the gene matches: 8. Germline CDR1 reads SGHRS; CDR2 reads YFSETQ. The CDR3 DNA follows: TGCGCCAGCAGCCCCGCGAACAGGGGATACGAGCAGTACTTC. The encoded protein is CASSPANRGYEQYF.

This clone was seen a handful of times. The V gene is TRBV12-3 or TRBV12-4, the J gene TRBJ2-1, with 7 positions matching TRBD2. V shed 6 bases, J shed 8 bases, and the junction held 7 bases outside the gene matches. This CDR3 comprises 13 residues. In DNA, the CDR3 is TGTGCCAGCAGCGGGACTACCCCTTATGAGCAGTTCTTC. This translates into CASSGTTPYEQFF.

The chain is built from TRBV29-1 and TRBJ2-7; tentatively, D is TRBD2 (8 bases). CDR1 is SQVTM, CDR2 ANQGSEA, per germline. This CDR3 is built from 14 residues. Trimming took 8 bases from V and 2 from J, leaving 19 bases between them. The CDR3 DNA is TGCAGCTCATTAGCGGGGACAGAACCCTACGAGCAGTACTTC. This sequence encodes CSSLAGTEPYEQYF.

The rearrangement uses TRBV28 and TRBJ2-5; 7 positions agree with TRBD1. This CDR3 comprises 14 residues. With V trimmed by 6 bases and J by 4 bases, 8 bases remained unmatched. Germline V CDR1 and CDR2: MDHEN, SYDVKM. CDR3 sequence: CASRDQGVVETQYF. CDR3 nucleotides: TGTGCCAGCAGGGATCAGGGGGTCGTAGAGACCCAGTACTTC.

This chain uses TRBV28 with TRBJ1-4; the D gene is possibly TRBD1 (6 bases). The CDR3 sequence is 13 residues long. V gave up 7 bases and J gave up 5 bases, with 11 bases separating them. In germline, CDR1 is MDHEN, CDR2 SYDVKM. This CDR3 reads CASKGTLNEKLFF. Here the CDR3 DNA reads TGTGCCAGCAAGGGGACACTCAATGAAAAACTGTTTTTT. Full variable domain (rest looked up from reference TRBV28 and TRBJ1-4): DVKVTQSSRYLVKRTGEKVFLECVQDMDHENMFWYRQDPGLGLRLIYFSYDVKMKEKGDIPEGYSVSREKKERFSLILESASTNQTSMYLCASKGTLNEKLFFGSGTQLSVL.

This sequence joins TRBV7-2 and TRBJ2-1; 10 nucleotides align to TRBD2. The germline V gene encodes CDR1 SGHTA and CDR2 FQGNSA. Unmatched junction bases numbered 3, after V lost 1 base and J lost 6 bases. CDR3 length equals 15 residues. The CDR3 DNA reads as TGTGCCAGCAGCTTAGATGTAGCGGGAGGCAATGAGCAGTTCTTC. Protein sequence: CASSLDVAGGNEQFF.

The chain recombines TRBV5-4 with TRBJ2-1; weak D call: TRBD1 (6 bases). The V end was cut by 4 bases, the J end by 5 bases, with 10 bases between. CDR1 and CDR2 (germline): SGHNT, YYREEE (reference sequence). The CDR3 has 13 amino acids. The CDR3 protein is CASSQDRNNEQFF. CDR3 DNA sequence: TGTGCCAGCAGCCAGGACAGAAACAATGAGCAGTTCTTC.

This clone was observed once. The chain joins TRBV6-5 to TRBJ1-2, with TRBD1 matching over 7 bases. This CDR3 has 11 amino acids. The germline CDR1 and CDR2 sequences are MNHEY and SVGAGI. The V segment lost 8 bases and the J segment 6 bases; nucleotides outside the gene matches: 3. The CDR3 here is CASARGDGYTF. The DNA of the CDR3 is TGTGCCAGCGCCAGGGGGGATGGCTACACCTTC.

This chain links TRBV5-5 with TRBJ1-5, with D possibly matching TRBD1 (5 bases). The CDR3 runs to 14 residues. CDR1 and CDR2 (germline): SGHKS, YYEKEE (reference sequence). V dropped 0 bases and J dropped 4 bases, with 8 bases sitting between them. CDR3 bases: TGTGCCAGCAGCTTGGGCGGGGGGAATCAGCCCCAGCATTTT. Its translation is CASSLGGGNQPQHF.

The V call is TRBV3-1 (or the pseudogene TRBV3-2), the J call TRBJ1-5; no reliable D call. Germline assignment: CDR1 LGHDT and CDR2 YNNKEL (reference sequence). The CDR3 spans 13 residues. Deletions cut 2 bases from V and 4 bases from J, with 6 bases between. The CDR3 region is CASSQQVNQPQHF. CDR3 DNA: TGTGCCAGCAGCCAACAGGTGAATCAGCCCCAGCATTTT.